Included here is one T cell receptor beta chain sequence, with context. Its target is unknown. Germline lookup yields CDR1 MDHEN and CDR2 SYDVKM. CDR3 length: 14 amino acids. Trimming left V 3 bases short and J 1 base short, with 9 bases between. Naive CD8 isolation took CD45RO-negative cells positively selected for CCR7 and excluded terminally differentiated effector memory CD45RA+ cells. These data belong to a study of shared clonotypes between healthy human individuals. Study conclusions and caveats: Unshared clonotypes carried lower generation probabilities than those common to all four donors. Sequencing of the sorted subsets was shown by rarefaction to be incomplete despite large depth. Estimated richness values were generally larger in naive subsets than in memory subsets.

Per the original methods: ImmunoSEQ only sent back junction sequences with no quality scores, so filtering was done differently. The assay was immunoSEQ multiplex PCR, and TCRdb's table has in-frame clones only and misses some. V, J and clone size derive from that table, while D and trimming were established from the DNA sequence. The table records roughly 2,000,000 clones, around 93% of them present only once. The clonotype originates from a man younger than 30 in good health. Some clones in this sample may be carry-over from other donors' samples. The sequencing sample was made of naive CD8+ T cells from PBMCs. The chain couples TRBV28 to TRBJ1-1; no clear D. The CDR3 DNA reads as TGTGCCAGCAGTTTCACAGTAAAGAACACTGAAGCTTTCTTT. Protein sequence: CASSFTVKNTEAFF.